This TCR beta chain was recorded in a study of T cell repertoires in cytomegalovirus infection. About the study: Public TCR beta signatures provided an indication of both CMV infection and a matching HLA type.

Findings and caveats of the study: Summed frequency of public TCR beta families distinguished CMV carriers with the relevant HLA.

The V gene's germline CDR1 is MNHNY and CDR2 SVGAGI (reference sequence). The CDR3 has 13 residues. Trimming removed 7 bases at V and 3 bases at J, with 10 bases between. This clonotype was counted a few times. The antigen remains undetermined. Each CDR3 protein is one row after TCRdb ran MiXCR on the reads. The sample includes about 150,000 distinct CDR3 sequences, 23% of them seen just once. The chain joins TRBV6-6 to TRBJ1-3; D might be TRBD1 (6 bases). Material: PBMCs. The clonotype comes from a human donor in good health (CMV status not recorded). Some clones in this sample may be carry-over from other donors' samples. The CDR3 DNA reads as TGTGCCAGCATCCAGGGGCTTGGAAACACCATATATTTT. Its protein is CASIQGLGNTIYF.